The 10 T cell receptor beta chains below come from one sample, sequenced in a study of identical twins. In TCRdb, the 5' RACE reads were re-called with MiXCR into one record per CDR3 protein. The table lists approximately 690,000 distinct CDR3 sequences, approximately 6.1% of them singletons. The sample was naive T cells sorted from blood. These receptors all come from a man younger than 35 in good health.

This clonotype has a handful of counts. The genes are TRBV5-1 and TRBJ2-2, with D uncertain. V was pared by 0 bases and J by 6 bases, with 9 bases between. Germline V lookup: CDR1 SGHRS, CDR2 YFSETQ. CDR3 length: 14 residues. CDR3 sequence (DNA): TGCGCCAGCAGCTTGGCCTCTAGGGCCGGGGAGCTGTTTTTT. Residues: CASSLASRAGELFF.

The table lists this clonotype with many counts. J is TRBJ2-1 and V is TRBV29-1; 7 nucleotides align to TRBD2. The length of the CDR3 is 14 residues. The J segment lost 7 bases and the V segment lost 2 bases, leaving 8 bases of the junction unmatched. Germline-derived CDR1 and CDR2 are SQVTM and ANQGSEA. The CDR3 nucleotides are TGCAGCGTTGAACTAGCGGAGCTACGGAATGAGCAGTTCTTC. Its translation is CSVELAELRNEQFF.

This clonotype was seen repeatedly, ten times or more. The chain couples TRBV6-5 to TRBJ2-2, with D tentatively TRBD1 or TRBD2 (6 bases each). The CDR3 covers 18 residues. Per the germline V gene, CDR1 is MNHEY and CDR2 is SVGAGI. V was cut by 0 bases and J by 1 base, with 15 bases left in between. Here the CDR3 DNA reads TGTGCCAGCAGTTACTCGATTAAGGGGGGTGAGAACACCGGGGAGCTGTTTTTT. The encoded protein is CASSYSIKGGENTGELFF.

A note on this clonotype: The final CDR3 position lacks the conserved phenylalanine or tryptophan, pointing to a likely read error. The chain combines TRBV12-3 or TRBV12-4 with TRBJ2-5; TRBD1 agrees at 8 bases. This CDR3 has 14 amino acids. The V and J ends lost 5 bases and 5 bases, in that order; junction bases with no gene match: 7. The CDR3 loop reads CASSLGDRRETQYL. The DNA for the CDR3 is TGTGCCAGCAGTCTAGGGGACAGGCGGGAGACCCAGTACTTG.

There are many counts of this clonotype. V and J are TRBV4-1 and TRBJ2-7; TRBD2 is a possible D gene (6 bases). Germline CDR1 MGHRA, CDR2 YSYEKL. V lost 1 base to trimming and J lost 0 bases, with 10 bases between them. The CDR3 contains 15 residues. This CDR3 is CASSQARGSSYEQYV. DNA for the CDR3: TGCGCCAGCAGCCAAGCTCGGGGGAGCTCCTACGAGCAGTACGTC.

This clonotype was detected many times. The CDR3, as DNA: TGTGCCAGCAGTTGGTCCGTCGGTAAGGGCAATGAGCAGTTCTTC. This codes for CASSWSVGKGNEQFF. The chain employs TRBV7-2 and TRBJ2-1; D gene uncertain. The CDR3 runs to 15 residues. The germline V gene has CDR1 SGHTA and CDR2 FQGNSA. V shed 6 bases and J shed 6 bases, with 18 bases lying between them.

This clonotype was seen many times. This rearrangement joins TRBV12-3 or TRBV12-4 to TRBJ2-1; 14 bases are a match to TRBD2. J was trimmed by 2 bases and V by 6 bases; bases with no gene match: 15. The CDR3 extends over 20 amino acids. CDR3 residues: CASRPRGLAGEVAPYNEQFF. CDR3 bases: TGTGCCAGCAGACCCCGGGGACTAGCGGGAGAAGTTGCCCCCTACAATGAGCAGTTCTTC.

In this sample, this clonotype turned up many times. The genes are TRBV7-9 and TRBJ2-2, with D uncertain. Trimming removed 11 bases from V and 0 bases from J, with 7 bases in between. The CDR3 consists of 12 residues. CDR1 SEHNR and CDR2 FQNEAQ come from the germline V gene (reference sequence). DNA of the CDR3: TGTGCCCGCCAGTCGAACACCGGGGAGCTGTTTTTT. It is translated as CARQSNTGELFF. The whole variable domain, filled in from reference TRBV7-9 and TRBJ2-2, reads DTGVSQNPRHKITKRGQNVTFRCDPISEHNRLYWYRQTLGQGPEFLTYFQNEAQLEKSRLLSDRFSAERPKGSFSTLEIQRTEQGDSAMYLCARQSNTGELFFGEGSRLTVL.

This clonotype showed up many times. The chain joins TRBV29-1 to TRBJ2-2; no firm D call. With 5 bases removed from V and 6 bases from J, the gap between germline ends came to 7 bases. The CDR3 is made up of 11 amino acids. CDR1 is SQVTM and CDR2 is ANQGSEA in the germline V gene. CDR3 in DNA: TGCAGCGTTTTCAAAGCCGGGGAGCTGTTTTTT. Protein: CSVFKAGELFF.

The chain is built from TRBV5-1 and TRBJ1-1; 7 nucleotides agree with TRBD1. Trimming removed 5 bases from V and 6 bases from J; junction bases left unmatched: 10. Per germline, CDR1 SGHRS and CDR2 YFSETQ. This CDR3 is built from 14 residues. This CDR3 is CASSSTGRTAEAFF. For the CDR3, the DNA is TGCGCCAGCAGTTCGACAGGGCGAACGGCTGAAGCTTTCTTT.